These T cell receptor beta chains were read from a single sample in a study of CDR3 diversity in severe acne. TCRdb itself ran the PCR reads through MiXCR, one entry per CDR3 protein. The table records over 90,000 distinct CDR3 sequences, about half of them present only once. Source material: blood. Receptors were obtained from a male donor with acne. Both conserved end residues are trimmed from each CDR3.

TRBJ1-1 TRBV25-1 ASSFGQGPEAF
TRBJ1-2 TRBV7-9 ASSLARQGARHGYT
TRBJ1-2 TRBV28 ATPGEVVAYGYT
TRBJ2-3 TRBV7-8 ASSLRLAGDTDTQY
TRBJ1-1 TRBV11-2 ASSQDGTGNTEAF
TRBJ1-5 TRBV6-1 ACGRTDNQPQH
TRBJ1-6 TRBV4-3 ASGPGSSYNSPLH
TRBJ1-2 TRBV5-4 ASGQGQGLTQAGYA
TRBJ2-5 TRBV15 ATSLANQETQY
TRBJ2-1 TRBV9 ASSVVGDNEQF
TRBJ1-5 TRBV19 ASSLGTPEGYQPQH
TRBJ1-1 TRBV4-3 ASSQGRAVNTEAL
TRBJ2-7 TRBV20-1 SASGTTYYEQY
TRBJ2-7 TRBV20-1 SARDPLAGFGEQY
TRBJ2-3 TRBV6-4 ACSDSTSGSDTQY
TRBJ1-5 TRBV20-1 RTTGTDNQPQH
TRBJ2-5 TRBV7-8 ASSSAYSSGRAKETQY
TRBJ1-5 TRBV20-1 SANTGTGVQPQH
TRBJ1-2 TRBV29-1 SVERGSNYGYT
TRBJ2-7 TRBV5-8 ASSPGTFSYEQY
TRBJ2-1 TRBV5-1 ASSPLRGLYNEQF
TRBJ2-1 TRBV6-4 ARPRGLAEV
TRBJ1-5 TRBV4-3 ASSQDSEFQPQH
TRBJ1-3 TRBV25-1 ASSDDREAGNTIY
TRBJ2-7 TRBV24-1 ATSGGSLGEQY
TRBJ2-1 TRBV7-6 AIPNQTALYFCATSVKSYNEQF